The TCR beta chain under discussion was sequenced for a study of OX40 agonist ivuxolimab in advanced cancers. About the research overall: Cancers in dose escalation were hepatocellular, melanoma, renal cell and head and neck. Earlier treatment with anti-PD-1, anti-PD-L1 or anti-CTLA-4 was permitted, and 30% to 40% had received some.

A note on this clone: The antigen remains unidentified.

Sequenced by immunoSEQ multiplex PCR; TCRdb stores in-frame clones only, minus some. Altogether about 61,000 clones are present, approximately 92% being singletons, with the ten largest covering approximately 23%. Germline values: CDR1 SEHNR, CDR2 FQNEAQ (reference sequence). The CDR3 has 15 residues. V was cut by 3 bases and J by 7 bases, with 16 bases left in between. Study results and caveats: Averaged across samples, CD8+ T cells carried more expanded clones than CD4+ did.

The origin of this receptor is an adult with an advanced solid tumor such as melanoma, head and neck, liver or kidney cancer. The V call is TRBV7-9, the J call TRBJ2-1; the D call may be TRBD1 or TRBD2 (5 bases each). This specimen was CD4+ or CD8+ T cells sorted from blood, taken in a trial of the OX40 agonist ivuxolimab. The CDR3 reads CASSFVTGPQNEQFF. CDR3 sequence (DNA): TGTGCCAGCAGCTTTGTCACGGGACCCCAGAATGAGCAGTTCTTC.